This T cell receptor (beta chain) was captured in a study of cytomegalovirus exposure and HLA in healthy donors. Findings of the study overall: The study listed roughly 150 cytomegalovirus-associated TCR beta chains.

Germline-derived CDR1 and CDR2 are SGHKS and YYEKEE (reference sequence). V was shortened by 3 bases and J by 4 bases, with 14 bases between the two germline ends. The CDR3 is made up of 14 amino acids. Clones were sequenced by immunoSEQ multiplex PCR, and TCRdb holds only the in-frame ones, with some missing. This sample has around 120,000 clones, with 88% found just once. Notes on this clone: Its antigen is currently unknown.

The chain carries TRBV5-5 and TRBJ2-7, with D tentatively TRBD2 (5 bases). The sequenced material came from PBMCs. The receptor was derived from a man younger than 30 in good health and CMV-seropositive. The CDR3 loop reads CASSSGGSPYEQYF. The CDR3 region has the DNA TGTGCCAGCAGCTCAGGCGGGTCACCTTACGAGCAGTACTTC.